What follows describes a single T cell receptor beta chain. The antigen remains undetermined. These data come from a study of shared clonotypes between healthy human individuals. The team ran DNA from unsorted PBMCs on ten immunoSEQ deep assay plates for sequencing. Method: immunoSEQ multiplex PCR; TCRdb's copy keeps in-frame clones and lacks some. The sample has about 450,000 clones, 79% seen once; the top ten hold approximately 12%. Whole-study results and caveats: Clonotype sharing across donors was expected to vary with sequencing depth.

This sequence was found in a woman in her 40s in good health. Some clones in this sample may be carry-over from other donors' samples. Sequenced: PBMCs.

The CDR3 DNA follows: TGTGCCAGCACCCTCGGGACTAGCGGGGTAATCGACAATGAGCAGTTCTTC. Translating it yields CASTLGTSGVIDNEQFF. This chain joins TRBV7-9 and TRBJ2-1, with 13 bases that match TRBD2. Germline V gives CDR1 SEHNR, CDR2 FQNEAQ (reference sequence). There are 17 residues in the CDR3. Trimming cost V 7 bases and J 5 bases; bases outside gene matches: 11.